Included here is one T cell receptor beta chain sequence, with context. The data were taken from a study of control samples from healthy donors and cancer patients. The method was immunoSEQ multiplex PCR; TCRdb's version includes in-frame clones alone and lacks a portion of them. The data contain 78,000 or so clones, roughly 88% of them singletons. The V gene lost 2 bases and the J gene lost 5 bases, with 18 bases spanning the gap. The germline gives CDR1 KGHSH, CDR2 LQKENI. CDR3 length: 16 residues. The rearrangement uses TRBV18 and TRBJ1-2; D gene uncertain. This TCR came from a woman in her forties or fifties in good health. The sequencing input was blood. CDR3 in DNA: TGTGCCAGCTCACCAGCTTCAGTACGGTTTTCATATGGCTACACCTTC. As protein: CASSPASVRFSYGYTF.